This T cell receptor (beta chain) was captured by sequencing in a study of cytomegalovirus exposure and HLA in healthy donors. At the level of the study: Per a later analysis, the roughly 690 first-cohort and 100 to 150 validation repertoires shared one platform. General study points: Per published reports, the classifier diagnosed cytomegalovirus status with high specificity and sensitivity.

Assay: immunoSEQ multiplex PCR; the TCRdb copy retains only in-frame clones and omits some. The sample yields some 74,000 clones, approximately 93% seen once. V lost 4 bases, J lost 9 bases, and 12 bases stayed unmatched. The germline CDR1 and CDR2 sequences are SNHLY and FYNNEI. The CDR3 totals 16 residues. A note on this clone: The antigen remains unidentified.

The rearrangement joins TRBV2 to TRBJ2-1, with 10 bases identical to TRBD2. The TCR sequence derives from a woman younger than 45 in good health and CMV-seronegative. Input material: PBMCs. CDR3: CASSVKREGLGGEQFF. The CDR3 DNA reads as TGTGCCAGCAGTGTGAAGCGGGAGGGCCTAGGGGGTGAGCAGTTCTTC. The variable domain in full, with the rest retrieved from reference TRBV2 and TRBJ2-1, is EPEVTQTPSHQVTQMGQEVILRCVPISNHLYFYWYRQILGQKVEFLVSFYNNEISEKSEIFDDQFSVERPDGSNFTLKIRSTKLEDSAMYFCASSVKREGLGGEQFFGPGTRLTVL.